The 25 T cell receptor beta chains below all came from one sample that was sequenced in a study of T cells in Graves' hyperthyroidism and ophthalmopathy. TCR beta CDR3 sequences were amplified from RNA transcripts. Primed by the HTBI set, a first-round RT-PCR was run on the TCR CDR3. TCRdb re-analysed the multiplex PCR reads in MiXCR, keeping a single row per CDR3 protein. Among a few hundred thousand distinct CDR3 sequences listed, around a sixth were seen once. The sequencing sample was made of blood. The receptor source for this set is a woman between 18 and 29 years old with Graves' hyperthyroidism that later progressed to Graves' ophthalmopathy.

J is TRBJ2-1 and V is TRBV27, with a possible D match to TRBD2 (5 bases). V gave up 3 bases and J gave up 3 bases, with 12 bases separating them. The germline gives CDR1 MNHEY, CDR2 SMNVEV (reference sequence). This CDR3 has 15 residues. In DNA form, the CDR3 reads TGTGCCAGCAGTTTTTCTGGACGGGGCTACAATGAGCAGTTCTTC. Translation: CASSFSGRGYNEQFF.

There are many counts of this clonotype. The chain links TRBV7-8 to TRBJ2-1, with 8 bases that match TRBD2. The CDR3 length is 16 residues. V shed 5 bases, J shed 3 bases, and the junction held 9 bases outside the gene matches. CDR1 and CDR2 (germline): SGHVS, FQNEAQ. For the CDR3, the DNA is TGTGCCAGCAGCCCCAATCTAGCGGGTAACTACAATGAGCAGTTCTTC. Its protein is CASSPNLAGNYNEQFF.

CDR3 protein: CASSLGGGGSTGELFF. The CDR3 nucleotides read TGTGCCAGCAGCTTAGGGGGAGGGGGCAGCACCGGGGAGCTGTTTTTT. The chain carries TRBV7-2 and TRBJ2-2; D tentatively reads TRBD1 or TRBD2 (7 bases each). V was cut by 1 base and J by 4 bases, with 13 bases left in between. The CDR3 extends over 16 amino acids. Per germline, CDR1 SGHTA and CDR2 FQGNSA.

This clonotype showed up many times. V is TRBV18 and J is TRBJ1-1; D unclear. V lost 3 bases to trimming and J lost 0 bases, with 8 bases between them. Per the germline V gene, CDR1 is KGHSH and CDR2 is LQKENI. CDR3 length: 14 amino acids. This chain's CDR3 is CASSPGNLNTEAFF. The DNA of the CDR3 is TGTGCCAGCTCACCTGGGAACCTGAACACTGAAGCTTTCTTT.

In its sample, this clonotype was seen many times. The rearrangement joins TRBV28 to TRBJ2-1; weak D call: TRBD1 (5 bases). Germline assignment: CDR1 MDHEN and CDR2 SYDVKM. V was cut by 3 bases and J by 2 bases, with 11 bases left in between. This CDR3 contains 15 residues. The CDR3 DNA sequence: TGTGCCAGCAGTTTTCTCAGGGCGCCCTACAATGAGCAGTTCTTC. Translated, it gives CASSFLRAPYNEQFF.

This clonotype turned up a few times. The chain recombines TRBV4-3 with TRBJ2-7; D unclear. With 0 bases removed from V and 0 bases from J, the gap between germline ends came to 18 bases. Germline V gene data show CDR1 as LGHNA and CDR2 as YSLEER. The length of the CDR3 is 18 residues. For the CDR3, the DNA is TGCGCCAGCAGCCAAGATTTCTTTGTGGGCAGTTTCTCCTACGAGCAGTACTTC. The encoded protein is CASSQDFFVGSFSYEQYF.

The chain couples TRBV30 to TRBJ2-1, with 10 bases aligning to TRBD2. The CDR3 contains 16 residues. V shed 2 bases, J shed 6 bases, and the junction held 10 bases outside the gene matches. CDR1 GTSNPN and CDR2 SVGIG come from the germline V gene (reference sequence). The CDR3 region has the DNA TGTGCCTGGAGTCCTGGGGGGAGCGGGAGGGTCAATGAGCAGTTCTTC. Translating it yields CAWSPGGSGRVNEQFF.

This clonotype was detected ten times or more. The CDR3 sequence is CASSLGTVPYQETQYF. CDR3 DNA: TGTGCCAGCAGCTTAGGGACAGTACCTTACCAAGAGACCCAGTACTTC. V usage is TRBV7-2 and J usage is TRBJ2-5, with D maybe TRBD1 (6 bases). Germline V lookup: CDR1 SGHTA, CDR2 FQGNSA. V was shortened by 1 base and J by 0 bases, with 12 bases between the two germline ends. CDR3 length equals 16 residues.

The V gene is TRBV6-1, the J gene TRBJ2-1; perhaps TRBD2 as D (5 bases). The CDR3 totals 15 residues. Germline loops: CDR1 MNHNS, CDR2 SASEGT. Deletions cut 1 base from V and 7 bases from J, with 14 bases between. DNA of the CDR3: TGTGCCAGCAGTGAAGATGCTAGCAGGTGGAATGAGCAGTTCTTC. Its protein product is CASSEDASRWNEQFF.

The genes are TRBV7-9 and TRBJ1-2; 9 bases align to TRBD1. The CDR3 totals 14 residues. CDR1 and CDR2 from the germline V gene are SEHNR and FQNEAQ (reference sequence). The V gene end was trimmed by 4 bases and the J gene end by 6 bases; junction bases not matched to a gene: 6. Here the CDR3 DNA reads TGTGCCAGCAGCTACCGGGACAGGGCCCATGGCTACACCTTC. Translated, it gives CASSYRDRAHGYTF.

The chain uses TRBV27 and TRBJ2-5; D is unclear. From germline, CDR1 is MNHEY and CDR2 SMNVEV (reference sequence). V lost 2 bases, J lost 7 bases, and 11 bases lay in between. The CDR3 runs to 13 residues. In DNA, the CDR3 is TGTGCCAGCAGTTTACTGGACGATGGGACCCAGTACTTC. Its translation: CASSLLDDGTQYF.

This clonotype was seen a handful of times. The chain combines TRBV4-1 with TRBJ2-7; D possibly corresponds to TRBD2 (6 bases). Germline V gene sequence: CDR1 MGHRA, CDR2 YSYEKL. Trimming took 4 bases from V and 2 from J, leaving 21 bases between them. This CDR3 comprises 17 residues. The CDR3 region has the DNA TGCGCCAGCAGCCCACGGACCGTGGGACTGATCCCCTACGAGCAGTACTTC. Translation: CASSPRTVGLIPYEQYF.

The chain recombines TRBV20-1 with TRBJ2-7; D possibly corresponds to TRBD2 (6 bases). From germline, CDR1 is DFQATT and CDR2 SNEGSKA (reference sequence). The V gene lost 3 bases and the J gene lost 6 bases, with 9 bases spanning the gap. The CDR3 spans 11 residues. This CDR3 is CSASGSVEQYF. The CDR3 DNA sequence: TGCAGTGCTAGCGGGAGTGTCGAGCAGTACTTC.

This clonotype was seen ten or more times. V usage is TRBV28 and J usage is TRBJ1-1, with D unclear. There are 14 residues in the CDR3. V was clipped by 5 bases and J by 1 base, with 11 bases between them. Germline V gene lookup returns CDR1 MDHEN and CDR2 SYDVKM. The CDR3 sequence is CASSISRGNTEAFF. CDR3 bases: TGTGCCAGCAGTATCTCGCGGGGGAACACTGAAGCTTTCTTT. The variable domain in full, completed from reference TRBV28 and TRBJ1-1, reads DVKVTQSSRYLVKRTGEKVFLECVQDMDHENMFWYRQDPGLGLRLIYFSYDVKMKEKGDIPEGYSVSREKKERFSLILESASTNQTSMYLCASSISRGNTEAFFGQGTRLTVV.

This chain joins TRBV20-1 and TRBJ2-1; perhaps TRBD2 as D (6 bases). Trimming took off 0 bases at V and 1 base at J, with 10 bases between the two ends. The CDR3 extends over 15 amino acids. Germline CDR1 and CDR2: DFQATT and SNEGSKA (reference sequence). CDR3 sequence (DNA): TGCAGTGCTAGAGATATTAGCGGTTCCTACAATGAGCAGTTCTTC. The encoded protein is CSARDISGSYNEQFF.

The chain uses TRBV3-1 and TRBJ2-5, with no clear D. Germline CDR1 LGHDT, CDR2 YNNKEL (reference sequence). V shed 4 bases and J shed 6 bases, with 15 bases lying between them. The CDR3 is 14 residues long. The CDR3 loop is CASSPPLQYKTQYF. CDR3 nucleotide sequence: TGTGCCAGCAGCCCCCCGCTACAATACAAGACCCAGTACTTC.

With regard to this clonotype: A much larger clone lies a single base off, so this may be a read error. This chain joins TRBV7-3 and TRBJ2-2, with D unclear. CDR3 length: 13 residues. Trimming stripped 4 bases from V and 0 bases from J, with 3 bases between. Germline CDR1 and CDR2: SGHTA and FQGTGA. This chain's CDR3 is CASSSANTGELFF. CDR3 nucleotides: TGTGCCAGCAGCTCCGCGAACACCGGGGAGCTGTTTTTT.

As concerns this clonotype: One end of the junction varies from germline; a read error may be responsible. The gene calls are TRBV28 and TRBJ2-7, with TRBD2 as a possible D gene (5 bases). This CDR3 is 13 amino acids long. The germline CDR1 and CDR2 sequences are MDHEN and SYDVKM. The CDR3 reads CVSSPRRPYEQYF. DNA for the CDR3: TGTGTCAGCAGCCCAAGGAGGCCCTACGAGCAGTACTTC.

In this sample, this clonotype turned up many times. The rearrangement links TRBV7-2 to TRBJ2-1, with TRBD1 as a possible D gene (5 bases). Germline V gene data show CDR1 as SGHTA and CDR2 as FQGNSA. V was cut by 1 base and J by 13 bases, with 14 bases left in between. This CDR3 is 13 amino acids long. This CDR3 reads CASSLGSDSTQFF. DNA for the CDR3: TGTGCCAGCAGCTTAGGGTCCGACAGCACCCAGTTCTTC.

This clonotype was observed a few times. The rearrangement joins TRBV20-1 to TRBJ2-7; 7 nucleotides line up with TRBD1. The J segment lost 0 bases and the V segment lost 3 bases, leaving 2 bases of the junction unmatched. The germline CDR1 and CDR2 sequences are DFQATT and SNEGSKA (reference sequence). This CDR3 comprises 13 residues. CDR3 bases: TGCAGTGCTAGGGGACAGAGCTCCTACGAGCAGTACTTC. It codes for CSARGQSSYEQYF.

The table lists this clonotype with many counts. This chain links TRBV28 with TRBJ2-3; 7 nucleotides match TRBD2. The V gene's germline CDR1 is MDHEN and CDR2 SYDVKM. There are 15 residues in the CDR3. The V gene end was trimmed by 2 bases and the J gene end by 3 bases; junction bases not matched to a gene: 5. CDR3 in amino acids: CASSLTSGITDTQYF. The CDR3, as DNA: TGTGCCAGCAGTTTAACCAGCGGGATTACAGATACGCAGTATTTT.

The genes are TRBV19 and TRBJ2-5; the match to TRBD1 covers 7 bases. The CDR3 consists of 15 residues. With V trimmed by 3 bases and J by 0 bases, 4 bases remained unmatched. Per germline, CDR1 LNHDA and CDR2 SQIVND (reference sequence). CDR3 amino acids: CASSIGQANQETQYF. The CDR3 DNA sequence: TGTGCCAGTAGTATTGGACAGGCGAACCAAGAGACCCAGTACTTC. The full variable domain, in which reference TRBV19 and TRBJ2-5 provide the parts outside the CDR3, is DGGITQSPKYLFRKEGQNVTLSCEQNLNHDAMYWYRQDPGQGLRLIYYSQIVNDFQKGDIAEGYSVSREKKESFPLTVTSAQKNPTAFYLCASSIGQANQETQYFGPGTRLLVL.

This clonotype was counted many times. The J gene is TRBJ1-2, the V gene TRBV28, with TRBD1 as a possible D gene (5 bases). Trimming stripped 6 bases from V and 4 bases from J, with 18 bases between. Germline V gene data show CDR1 as MDHEN and CDR2 as SYDVKM. This CDR3 has 15 residues. The CDR3 reads CASSLGSGLAYGYTF. The CDR3 bases are TGTGCCAGCAGCCTGGGGTCGGGGCTAGCCTATGGCTACACCTTC.

This clonotype was counted at least ten times. The gene calls are TRBV6-6 and TRBJ2-7; 12 bases are shared with TRBD2. V trimming: 2 bases; J trimming: 2 bases; junction bases outside the gene matches: 4. Germline assignment: CDR1 MNHNY and CDR2 SVGAGI (reference sequence). The CDR3 spans 16 residues. Here the CDR3 DNA reads TGTGCCAGCAGTTACCCCGGACTAGCGGGAACCTACGAGCAGTACTTC. This gives the protein CASSYPGLAGTYEQYF.

The chain is built from TRBV28 and TRBJ2-7; weak D call: TRBD2 (6 bases). This CDR3 is 17 amino acids long. CDR1 and CDR2 (germline): MDHEN, SYDVKM. V was trimmed by 6 bases and J by 2 bases, leaving 23 bases between them. DNA of the CDR3: TGTGCCAGCAGCACCTCCGGCCCGCCGGGGGTAGCCTACGAGCAGTACTTC. This translates into CASSTSGPPGVAYEQYF.